The 26 T cell receptor beta chains below all came from one sample that was sequenced in a study of blood T cell repertoires in COVID-19. Generated by immunoSEQ multiplex PCR, the TCRdb table keeps only in-frame clones and is missing some. This repertoire shows about 280,000 clones, approximately 90% found once; its top ten account for roughly 5.1%. Sequences were obtained from peripheral blood. The receptor source for this set is a man aged 35 to 55 with acute or convalescent COVID-19.

This chain joins TRBV2 and TRBJ1-2, with 7 bases aligning to TRBD1. V lost 5 bases and J lost 4; bases outside the gene matches: 7. Germline V gene data show CDR1 as SNHLY and CDR2 as FYNNEI. The CDR3 consists of 14 residues. The CDR3 coding sequence is TGTGCCAGCAGTCTCCTCCGGGACAGCTATGGCTACACCTTC. Residues: CASSLLRDSYGYTF.

The rearrangement joins TRBV5-1 to TRBJ2-7; D call uncertain. Trimming removed 0 bases at V and 0 bases at J, with 4 bases between. The CDR3 extends over 13 amino acids. The germline gives CDR1 SGHRS, CDR2 YFSETQ. CDR3 in amino acids: CASSLGASYEQYF. CDR3 DNA sequence: TGCGCCAGCAGCTTGGGGGCCTCCTACGAGCAGTACTTC.

The chain carries TRBV7-2 and TRBJ1-1; D is unclear. The CDR3 has 17 residues. CDR1 SGHTA and CDR2 FQGNSA come from the germline V gene. V lost 5 bases to trimming and J lost 3 bases, with 22 bases between them. The CDR3 region is CASSLTPTFPLHTEAFF. The CDR3 coding sequence is TGTGCCAGCAGCCTTACGCCGACATTTCCCCTCCACACTGAAGCTTTCTTT.

This clone was counted a single time. This chain uses TRBV3-1 (or the pseudogene TRBV3-2) with TRBJ2-2; TRBD1 aligns across 10 bases. Germline CDR1 and CDR2: LGHDT and YNNKEL (reference sequence). The CDR3 has 16 amino acids. The junction had 5 bases not matched to a gene; V was cut back by 0 bases and J by 7 bases. The CDR3 DNA follows: TGTGCCAGCAGCCAAGAGACAGGGGGCTATATCGGGGAGCTGTTTTTT. Protein product: CASSQETGGYIGELFF.

The V call is TRBV13, the J call TRBJ2-6, with 7 bases identical to TRBD1. This CDR3 has 16 residues. Trimming at V came to 5 bases and at J to 2 bases, leaving 6 bases not matched to a gene. In germline, CDR1 is PRHDT, CDR2 FYEKMQ (reference sequence). The CDR3 here is CASSAVTGAGANVLTF. The CDR3 region has the DNA TGTGCCAGCAGCGCCGTTACAGGGGCTGGGGCCAACGTCCTGACTTTC.

The V call is TRBV2, the J call TRBJ1-1; a possible D gene is TRBD1 (5 bases). The CDR3 is 14 amino acids. Germline lookup yields CDR1 SNHLY and CDR2 FYNNEI. V lost 8 bases, J lost 1 base, and 14 bases lay in between. The CDR3 region is CASLPGLSNTEAFF. The CDR3 DNA sequence: TGTGCCAGCCTACCGGGACTTTCGAACACTGAAGCTTTCTTT.

The chain uses TRBV6-1 and TRBJ2-7; 7 bases match TRBD1. CDR3 length: 17 amino acids. Unmatched junction bases numbered 14, after V lost 0 bases and J lost 6 bases. Germline-derived CDR1 and CDR2 are MNHNS and SASEGT. CDR3 sequence reads: CASSEAMRQGQVGEQYF. CDR3 DNA sequence: TGTGCCAGCAGTGAAGCGATGAGACAGGGCCAAGTTGGCGAGCAGTACTTC.

The chain is built from TRBV7-9 and TRBJ2-1; the match to TRBD2 covers 9 bases. V lost 8 bases, J lost 8 bases, and 7 bases stayed unmatched. The CDR3 contains 13 residues. The germline gives CDR1 SEHNR, CDR2 FQNEAQ (reference sequence). The CDR3 DNA reads TGTGCCAGCTGCGGGGGGGCGATATATGAGCAGTTCTTC. It yields the protein CASCGGAIYEQFF.

This chain connects TRBV9 to TRBJ2-3; TRBD1 is a possible D gene (6 bases). Germline assignment: CDR1 SGDLS and CDR2 YYNGEE. This CDR3 is built from 15 residues. Trimming removed 4 bases from V and 0 bases from J, with 12 bases in between. CDR3 region: CASSPQRGSTDTQYF. The CDR3 DNA reads as TGTGCCAGCAGCCCCCAGAGGGGGAGCACAGATACGCAGTATTTT.

The genes are TRBV30 and TRBJ1-6, with TRBD1 matching 7 bases. V trimming: 6 bases; J trimming: 10 bases; junction bases outside the gene matches: 9. This CDR3 region has 13 residues. The germline CDR1 and CDR2 sequences are GTSNPN and SVGIG (reference sequence). The CDR3 sequence: CACRQGLGSPLHF. DNA for the CDR3: TGTGCCTGTAGACAGGGACTCGGGTCACCCCTCCACTTT.

The CDR3 DNA sequence: TGTGCCAGTAGCTCGGACAAGAACACCGGGGAGCTGTTTTTT. Its protein product is CASSSDKNTGELFF. This sequence joins TRBV19 and TRBJ2-2; D is perhaps TRBD1 (5 bases). Germline V gene lookup returns CDR1 LNHDA and CDR2 SQIVND (reference sequence). V was pared by 6 bases and J by 1 base, with 9 bases between. CDR3 length equals 14 residues.

V gene TRBV6-6 combines with J gene TRBJ1-6; TRBD1 matches at 9 bases. The CDR3 spans 15 residues. The V gene's germline CDR1 is MNHNY and CDR2 SVGAGI (reference sequence). V trimming: 10 bases; J trimming: 7 bases; junction bases outside the gene matches: 11. CDR3 DNA: TGTGCCACCCAGTCCCCCGGGACAGGGAATTCACCCCTCCACTTT. This sequence encodes CATQSPGTGNSPLHF.

The chain joins TRBV5-6 to TRBJ2-1, with 11 bases identical to TRBD2. Germline V lookup: CDR1 SGHDT, CDR2 YYEEEE. V was pared by 3 bases and J by 6 bases, with 8 bases of the junction left unmatched. The CDR3 extends over 16 amino acids. The CDR3: CASSSLSGGASNEQFF. The CDR3 bases are TGTGCCAGCAGCTCTCTTAGCGGGGGGGCCAGCAATGAGCAGTTCTTC.

This clone was seen more than once but under ten times. The J gene is TRBJ2-3, the V gene TRBV24-1, with 9 positions matching TRBD2. This CDR3 is built from 17 residues. J was trimmed by 5 bases and V by 2 bases; bases with no gene match: 10. Per germline, CDR1 KGHDR and CDR2 SFDVKD. The CDR3 nucleotides are TGTGCCACCAGTGATTCGGCGGCTAGCGGGGATAAAGATACGCAGTATTTT. The encoded protein is CATSDSAASGDKDTQYF.

J is TRBJ2-7 and V is TRBV7-8; D not resolved. The CDR3 is made up of 13 amino acids. The V gene's germline CDR1 is SGHVS and CDR2 FQNEAQ. V shed 5 bases and J shed 2 bases, with 10 bases lying between them. The chain's CDR3 is CASSPRSPYEQYF. The DNA for the CDR3 is TGTGCCAGCAGCCCCCGGTCCCCCTACGAGCAGTACTTC.

This clone was recorded once. The rearrangement joins TRBV9 to TRBJ2-3; 8 bases are a match to TRBD2. The CDR3 is 15 amino acids. Per germline, CDR1 SGDLS and CDR2 YYNGEE. V was clipped by 3 bases and J by 3 bases; unmatched bases: 6. The CDR3 bases are TGTGCCAGCAGCGGAAACGGGGGGGCAACAGATACGCAGTATTTT. Encoded protein: CASSGNGGATDTQYF.

The V call is TRBV3-1 (or the pseudogene TRBV3-2), the J call TRBJ1-1; a weak D match, TRBD1 (6 bases). CDR3 length: 15 amino acids. CDR1 and CDR2 (germline): LGHDT, YNNKEL (reference sequence). Trimming pared 2 bases from V and 9 bases from J, leaving 19 bases between. The CDR3 DNA reads as TGTGCCAGCAGCCAAACCGACAGGACGAATCCTAAAGCTTTCTTT. This encodes CASSQTDRTNPKAFF.

The rearrangement uses TRBV7-2 and TRBJ1-5; 7 nucleotides match TRBD1. With 5 bases clipped from V and 4 bases from J, the junction kept 5 bases outside the gene matches. CDR1 and CDR2 from the germline V gene are SGHTA and FQGNSA. This CDR3 has 14 residues. CDR3 residues: CASSLTGVNQPQHF. CDR3 nucleotides: TGTGCCAGCAGCCTAACAGGGGTTAATCAGCCCCAGCATTTT. Variable domain in full (rest from reference TRBV7-2 and TRBJ1-5): GAGVSQSPSNKVTEKGKDVELRCDPISGHTALYWYRQSLGQGLEFLIYFQGNSAPDKSGLPSDRFSAERTGGSVSTLTIQRTQQEDSAVYLCASSLTGVNQPQHFGDGTRLSIL.

The gene calls are TRBV5-4 and TRBJ2-7; TRBD1 matches 9 bases. The CDR3 has 15 residues. Trimming cost V 2 bases and J 1 base; bases outside gene matches: 4. The germline gives CDR1 SGHNT, CDR2 YYREEE (reference sequence). The DNA for the CDR3 is TGTGCCAGCAGCTTCCCGGGACAGGGATCCTACGAGCAGTACTTC. Translation: CASSFPGQGSYEQYF.

The chain employs TRBV3-1 (or the pseudogene TRBV3-2) and TRBJ1-4; 11 bases map to TRBD1. This CDR3 has 18 residues. Germline assignment: CDR1 LGHDT and CDR2 YNNKEL (reference sequence). The V segment lost 4 bases and the J segment 2 bases; nucleotides outside the gene matches: 9. The CDR3 sequence: CASSPPGTGGRTNEKLFF. CDR3 nucleotide sequence: TGTGCCAGCAGCCCACCCGGGACAGGGGGAAGGACTAATGAAAAACTGTTTTTT.

This clone was found once. This chain uses TRBV5-8 with TRBJ2-2; TRBD1 might be the D (6 bases). CDR3 length: 15 residues. V was trimmed by 5 bases and J by 1 base, leaving 12 bases between them. CDR1 is SGHTS, CDR2 YDEGEE, per germline. The CDR3 sequence: CASRDRQVNTGELFF. The CDR3, as DNA: TGTGCCAGCAGAGATCGACAGGTGAACACCGGGGAGCTGTTTTTT.

The V and J genes are TRBV14 and TRBJ1-1; TRBD1 aligns across 7 bases. Germline V lookup: CDR1 SGHDN, CDR2 FVKESK. Germline trimming cut 4 bases from V and 1 base from J; bases unmatched to any gene: 6. The CDR3 covers 15 residues. CDR3 coding DNA: TGTGCCAGCAGCCCTCGGACAGGCGGGAACACTGAAGCTTTCTTT. It is translated as CASSPRTGGNTEAFF.

The J gene is TRBJ1-1, the V gene TRBV30; D gene ambiguous. Germline assignment: CDR1 GTSNPN and CDR2 SVGIG (reference sequence). The CDR3 has 13 amino acids. V was pared by 0 bases and J by 1 base, with 6 bases between. CDR3 sequence reads: CAWSVQSNTEAFF. In DNA form, the CDR3 reads TGTGCCTGGAGTGTCCAGTCGAACACTGAAGCTTTCTTT.

This clone was observed a single time. This sequence joins TRBV5-4 and TRBJ2-2, with 7 bases that match TRBD2. The CDR3 runs 16 residues. Germline V gene data show CDR1 as SGHNT and CDR2 as YYREEE (reference sequence). J lost 2 bases, V lost 0 bases, and 4 bases had no gene match. The CDR3 DNA sequence: TGTGCCAGCAGCTTGGCGGCTAGCGGTAACACCGGGGAGCTGTTTTTT. Its translation: CASSLAASGNTGELFF.

The CDR3 bases are TGTGCCACCAGTGAAACACAGGGATCGAATGAAAAACTGTTTTTT. It codes for CATSETQGSNEKLFF. This sequence joins TRBV24-1 and TRBJ1-4; D possibly corresponds to TRBD1 (6 bases). Trimming removed 4 bases at V and 5 bases at J, with 13 bases between. The V gene's germline CDR1 is KGHDR and CDR2 SFDVKD. There are 15 residues in the CDR3.

The chain carries TRBV5-1 and TRBJ1-2, with D unclear. There are 15 residues in the CDR3. The germline V and J ends were trimmed by 0 bases and 4 bases, with 13 bases remaining between them. Germline V gene sequence: CDR1 SGHRS, CDR2 YFSETQ. The CDR3 DNA follows: TGCGCCAGCAGCTTGGGTTACCTTGAGGGCTATGGCTACACCTTC. Translating gives CASSLGYLEGYGYTF.